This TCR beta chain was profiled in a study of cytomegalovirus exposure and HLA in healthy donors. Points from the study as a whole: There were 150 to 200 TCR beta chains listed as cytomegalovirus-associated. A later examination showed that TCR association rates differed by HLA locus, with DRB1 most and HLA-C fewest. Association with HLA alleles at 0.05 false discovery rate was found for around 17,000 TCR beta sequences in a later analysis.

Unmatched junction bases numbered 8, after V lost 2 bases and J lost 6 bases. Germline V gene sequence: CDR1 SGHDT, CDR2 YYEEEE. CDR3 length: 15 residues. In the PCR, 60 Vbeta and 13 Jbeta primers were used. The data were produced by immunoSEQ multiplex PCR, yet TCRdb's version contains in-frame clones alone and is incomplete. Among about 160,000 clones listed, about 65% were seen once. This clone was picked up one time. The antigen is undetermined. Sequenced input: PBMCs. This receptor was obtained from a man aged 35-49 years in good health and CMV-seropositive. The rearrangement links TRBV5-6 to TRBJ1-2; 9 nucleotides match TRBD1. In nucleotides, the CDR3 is TGTGCCAGCAGCTTAACAGGGGGCGCAGTAGATGGCTACACCTTC. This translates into CASSLTGGAVDGYTF.